The clone carrying this T cell receptor (beta chain) turned up a few times. Its target is unknown. TCR beta CDR3 region amplification was performed from RNA transcripts. The TCR CDR3 first-round RT-PCR relied on the HTBI primer set. In TCRdb, the multiplex PCR reads were re-called with MiXCR into one record per CDR3 protein. Of a few hundred thousand distinct CDR3 sequences listed, less than 20% were seen once; the top ten hold 40%. Individuals with ophthalmopathy presented a Clinical Activity Score of at least 3, a NOSPECS grade of at least 4 and a duration under 3 months. On the basis of clinical symptoms, serum thyroxine and TRAb, thyroid ultrasound and orbital computed tomography, diagnoses were made. This entry comes from a study of T cells in Graves' hyperthyroidism and ophthalmopathy. The length of the CDR3 is 13 residues. CDR1 LGHDT and CDR2 YNNKEL come from the germline V gene (reference sequence). Trimming shortened V by 4 bases and J by 3 bases, and 9 bases separated the two germline ends.

The study's findings and limits: A model of 13 V-J pairs discriminated ophthalmopathy from stable hyperthyroidism.

This chain links TRBV3-1 with TRBJ2-5; D is possibly TRBD1 or TRBD2 (6 bases each). The clonotype was recovered from a man aged 18 to 29 with Graves' ophthalmopathy. Sample: blood. The CDR3 DNA follows: TGTGCCAGCAGCCGGAGGGGGGAAGAGACCCAGTACTTC. Its protein is CASSRRGEETQYF.